This record concerns one T cell receptor beta chain sequence. What it binds is not known. Germline V gene data show CDR1 as SNHLY and CDR2 as FYNNEI. CDR3 size: 15 residues. Trimming left V 6 bases short and J 0 bases short, with 12 bases between. Generated by immunoSEQ multiplex PCR, the TCRdb table keeps only in-frame clones and is missing some. The sample records roughly 1,500,000 clones, approximately 98% being singletons. These data belong to a study of shared clonotypes between healthy human individuals. Study-wide findings and caveats: Rarefaction demonstrated incomplete sorted-subset sequencing despite large depth. Some naive CD4 clonotypes, around 4.9%, turned up in common across several donors.

This TCR came from a man aged 25-45 years in good health. The V call is TRBV2, the J call TRBJ1-3; D perhaps matches TRBD1 (6 bases). Sequencing input: naive CD4+ T cells sorted from blood. This sample's subset: CD45RA+ positively selected. This CDR3 is CASRFDRTSGNTIYF. The CDR3 nucleotides read TGTGCCAGCAGGTTTGACAGGACCTCTGGAAACACCATATATTTT.